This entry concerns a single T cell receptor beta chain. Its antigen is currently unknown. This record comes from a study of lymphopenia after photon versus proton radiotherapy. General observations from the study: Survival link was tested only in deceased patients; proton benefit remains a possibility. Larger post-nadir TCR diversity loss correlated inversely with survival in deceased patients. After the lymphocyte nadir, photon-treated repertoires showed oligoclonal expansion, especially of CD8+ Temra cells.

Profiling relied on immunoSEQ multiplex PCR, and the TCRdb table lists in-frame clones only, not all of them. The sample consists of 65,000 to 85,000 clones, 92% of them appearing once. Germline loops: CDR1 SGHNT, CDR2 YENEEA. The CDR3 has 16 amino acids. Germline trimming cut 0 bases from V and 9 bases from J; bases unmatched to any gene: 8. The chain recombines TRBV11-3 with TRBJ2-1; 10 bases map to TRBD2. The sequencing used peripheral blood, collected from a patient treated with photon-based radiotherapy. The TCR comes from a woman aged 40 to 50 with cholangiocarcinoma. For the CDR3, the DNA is TGTGCCAGCAGCTTAGAGCCTAGCGGGAGAGTTGGTGAGCAGTTCTTC. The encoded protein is CASSLEPSGRVGEQFF.